This TCR beta chain comes out of a study of CD8 T cells in ankylosing spondylitis. In TCRdb, the 5' RACE reads were re-called with MiXCR into one record per CDR3 protein. Of nearly 350,000 distinct CDR3 sequences in the sample, roughly 14% are singletons; the top ten hold approximately 0.99%. The CDR3 covers 16 residues. V lost 6 bases to trimming and J lost 2 bases, with 20 bases between them. This clonotype was recorded a few times. Its matching antigen is unknown. Study-wide points: Seemingly distinctive of ankylosing spondylitis blood was a TCR beta motif formed by eight highly homologous variants.

This chain connects TRBV12-3 or TRBV12-4 to TRBJ2-7; D may match TRBD1 or TRBD2 (5 bases each). This receptor was obtained from a male donor with ankylosing spondylitis or in good health (not recorded which). Sequencing was done on a sample of blood, either unsorted or a sorted T cell fraction (not recorded which). This chain's CDR3 is CASSPLAALGPYEQYF. For the CDR3, the DNA is TGTGCCAGCAGCCCCCTCGCGGCTCTGGGACCCTACGAGCAGTACTTC.